This T cell receptor (beta chain) came from a study of blood T cell repertoires in COVID-19. Study-level information: The United States, Italy and Spain supplied acute and convalescent COVID-19 samples. T cells, B-cell-depleted T cells, or PBMCs supplied cDNA or gDNA.

Germline-derived CDR1 and CDR2 are LNHDA and SQIVND (reference sequence). Trimming removed 7 bases from V and 4 bases from J, with 17 bases in between. This CDR3 has 15 residues. In the source study's methods: Estimates of nucleated cell counts were drawn from the amplification of reference gene primers. Profiled with immunoSEQ multiplex PCR; TCRdb holds only in-frame clones, not every one. That table supplies the V and J calls and clone size; D and trimming were determined from the DNA. The sample records under 25,000 clones, around 70% being singletons. The receptor was derived from a human donor in a cohort sampled during active or convalescent COVID-19. The chain recombines TRBV19 with TRBJ2-1; possibly TRBD2 for D (7 bases). The specimen was peripheral blood. In nucleotides, the CDR3 is TGTGCCAGTACCCCGGGCGGGGGCGATTACAATGAGCAGTTCTTC. Translated, it gives CASTPGGGDYNEQFF.